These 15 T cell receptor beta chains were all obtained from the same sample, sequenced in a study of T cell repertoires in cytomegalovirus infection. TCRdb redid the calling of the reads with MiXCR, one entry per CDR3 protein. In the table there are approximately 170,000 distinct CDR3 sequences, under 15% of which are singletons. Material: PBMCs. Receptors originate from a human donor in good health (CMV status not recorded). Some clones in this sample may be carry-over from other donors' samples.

CDR3 nucleotide sequence: TGCGCCAGCAGTGAGTACAGGGGTGGCGACGAGCAGTACTTC. Its translation is CASSEYRGGDEQYF. V and J are TRBV4-1 and TRBJ2-7; the match to TRBD1 covers 7 bases. CDR1 and CDR2 (germline): MGHRA, YSYEKL. The CDR3 is 14 residues long. V lost 6 bases, J lost 5 bases, and 10 bases stayed unmatched.

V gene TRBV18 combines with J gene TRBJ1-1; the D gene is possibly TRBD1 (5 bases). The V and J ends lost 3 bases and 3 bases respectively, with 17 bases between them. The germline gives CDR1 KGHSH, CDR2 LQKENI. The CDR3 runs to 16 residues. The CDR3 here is CASSPPGLRGDTEAFF. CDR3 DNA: TGTGCCAGCTCACCTCCGGGACTCCGGGGGGACACTGAAGCTTTCTTT.

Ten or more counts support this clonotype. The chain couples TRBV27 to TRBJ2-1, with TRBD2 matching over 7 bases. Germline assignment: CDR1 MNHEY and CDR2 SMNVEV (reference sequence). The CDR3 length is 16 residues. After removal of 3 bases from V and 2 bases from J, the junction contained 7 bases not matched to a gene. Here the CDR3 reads CASSLLGEGPYNEQFF. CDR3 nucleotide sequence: TGTGCCAGCAGTTTGTTGGGGGAGGGCCCCTACAATGAGCAGTTCTTC.

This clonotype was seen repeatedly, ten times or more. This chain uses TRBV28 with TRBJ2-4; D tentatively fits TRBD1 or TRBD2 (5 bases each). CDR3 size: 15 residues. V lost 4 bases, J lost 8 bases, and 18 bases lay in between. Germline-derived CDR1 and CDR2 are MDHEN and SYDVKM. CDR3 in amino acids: CASSSAMPGTDIQYF. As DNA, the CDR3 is TGTGCCAGCAGTTCCGCGATGCCCGGGACCGACATTCAGTACTTC. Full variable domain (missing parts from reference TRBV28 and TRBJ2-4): DVKVTQSSRYLVKRTGEKVFLECVQDMDHENMFWYRQDPGLGLRLIYFSYDVKMKEKGDIPEGYSVSREKKERFSLILESASTNQTSMYLCASSSAMPGTDIQYFGAGTRLSVL.

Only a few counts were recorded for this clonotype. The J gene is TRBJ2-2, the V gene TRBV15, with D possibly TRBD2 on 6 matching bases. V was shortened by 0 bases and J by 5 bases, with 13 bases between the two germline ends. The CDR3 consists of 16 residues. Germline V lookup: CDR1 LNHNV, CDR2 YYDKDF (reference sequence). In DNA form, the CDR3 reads TGTGCCACCAGCAGAGATCCGACGGGAGTAACCGGGGAGCTGTTTTTT. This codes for CATSRDPTGVTGELFF.

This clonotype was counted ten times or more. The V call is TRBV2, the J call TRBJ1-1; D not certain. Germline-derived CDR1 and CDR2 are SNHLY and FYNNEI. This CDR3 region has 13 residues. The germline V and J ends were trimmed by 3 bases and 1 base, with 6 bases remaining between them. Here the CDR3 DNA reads TGTGCCAGCAGTGAGCTCGAGAACACTGAAGCTTTCTTT. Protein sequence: CASSELENTEAFF. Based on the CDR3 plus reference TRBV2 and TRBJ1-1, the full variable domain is EPEVTQTPSHQVTQMGQEVILRCVPISNHLYFYWYRQILGQKVEFLVSFYNNEISEKSEIFDDQFSVERPDGSNFTLKIRSTKLEDSAMYFCASSELENTEAFFGQGTRLTVV.

CDR3 sequence: CAISERQDGYTF. The CDR3 DNA reads as TGTGCCATCAGTGAGAGGCAGGATGGCTACACCTTC. The rearrangement uses TRBV10-3 and TRBJ1-2; D is uncertain. Germline CDR1 is ENHRY and CDR2 is SYGVKD. Trimming left V 2 bases short and J 6 bases short, with 7 bases between. The CDR3 loop spans 12 amino acids.

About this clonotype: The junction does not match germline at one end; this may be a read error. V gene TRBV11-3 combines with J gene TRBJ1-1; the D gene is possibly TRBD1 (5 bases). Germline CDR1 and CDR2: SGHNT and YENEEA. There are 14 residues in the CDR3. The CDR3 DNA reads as TGTGCCAGCAGCTTATCCCAGGGTAACACTGAAGGTTTCTTT. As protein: CASSLSQGNTEGFF.

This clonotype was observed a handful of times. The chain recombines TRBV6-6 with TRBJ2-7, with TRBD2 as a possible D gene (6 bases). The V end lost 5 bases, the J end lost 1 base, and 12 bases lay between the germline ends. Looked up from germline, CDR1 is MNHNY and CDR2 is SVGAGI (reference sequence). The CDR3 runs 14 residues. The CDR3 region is CASSDRGFSYEQYF. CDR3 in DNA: TGTGCCAGCAGTGATCGGGGGTTTTCCTACGAGCAGTACTTC.

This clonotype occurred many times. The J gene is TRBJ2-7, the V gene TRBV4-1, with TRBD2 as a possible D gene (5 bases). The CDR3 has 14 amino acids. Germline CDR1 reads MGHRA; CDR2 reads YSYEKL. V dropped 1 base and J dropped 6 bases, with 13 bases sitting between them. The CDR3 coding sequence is TGCGCCAGCAGCCAAGGGGTCGGGCGGGCCGAGCAGTACTTC. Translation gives CASSQGVGRAEQYF.

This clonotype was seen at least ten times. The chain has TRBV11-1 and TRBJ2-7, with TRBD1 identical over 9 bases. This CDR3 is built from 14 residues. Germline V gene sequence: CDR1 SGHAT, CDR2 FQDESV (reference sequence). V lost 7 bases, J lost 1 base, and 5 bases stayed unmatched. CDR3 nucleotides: TGTGCCAGCACCCTAGGGACAGGGTCCTACGAGCAGTACTTC. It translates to CASTLGTGSYEQYF. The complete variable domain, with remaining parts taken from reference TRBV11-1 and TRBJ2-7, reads EAEVAQSPRYKITEKSQAVAFWCDPISGHATLYWYRQILGQGPELLVQFQDESVVDDSQLPKDRFSAERLKGVDSTLKIQPAELGDSAMYLCASTLGTGSYEQYFGPGTRLTVT.

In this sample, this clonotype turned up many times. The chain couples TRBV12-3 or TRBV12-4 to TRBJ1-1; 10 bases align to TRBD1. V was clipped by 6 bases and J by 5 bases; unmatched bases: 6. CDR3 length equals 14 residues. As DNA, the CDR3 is TGTGCCAGCAGCTTGACAGGGGGCCAAACTGAAGCTTTCTTT. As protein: CASSLTGGQTEAFF.

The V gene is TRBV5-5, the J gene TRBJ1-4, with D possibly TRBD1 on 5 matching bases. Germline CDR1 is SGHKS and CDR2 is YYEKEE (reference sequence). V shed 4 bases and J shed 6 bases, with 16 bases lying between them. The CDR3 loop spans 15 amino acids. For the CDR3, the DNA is TGTGCCAGCAGCCGGAGGGGCCGGTCGGATGAAAAACTGTTTTTT. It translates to CASSRRGRSDEKLFF.

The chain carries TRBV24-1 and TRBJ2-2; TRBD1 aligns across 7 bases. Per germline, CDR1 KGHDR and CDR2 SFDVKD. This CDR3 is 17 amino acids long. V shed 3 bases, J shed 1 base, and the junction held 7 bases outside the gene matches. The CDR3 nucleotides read TGTGCCACCAGTGATCCGCAGGGGGTTAGGAACACCGGGGAGCTGTTTTTT. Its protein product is CATSDPQGVRNTGELFF.

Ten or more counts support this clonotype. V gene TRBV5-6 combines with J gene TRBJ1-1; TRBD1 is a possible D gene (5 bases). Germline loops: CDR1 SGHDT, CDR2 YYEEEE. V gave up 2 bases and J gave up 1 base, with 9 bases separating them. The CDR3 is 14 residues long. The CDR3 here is CASSFGTENTEAFF. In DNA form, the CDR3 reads TGTGCCAGCAGCTTTGGGACGGAGAACACTGAAGCTTTCTTT.